Below, 11 T cell receptor beta chains from the same sample are listed, as sequenced in a study of blood T cell repertoires in COVID-19. Sequencing used immunoSEQ multiplex PCR; TCRdb keeps in-frame clones, though not all of them. The sample records roughly 40,000 clones, around 91% being singletons. Material for sequencing was peripheral blood. These receptors originate from a man aged 50 to 59 with active COVID-19.

The chain uses TRBV10-1 and TRBJ1-1; D is ambiguous. Trimming took off 11 bases at V and 5 bases at J, with 18 bases between the two ends. The germline gives CDR1 WNHNN, CDR2 SYGVQD (reference sequence). The CDR3 spans 13 residues. The CDR3 coding sequence is TGCGCCGCCCCTCCAGCCCCGGGAACTGAAGCTTTCTTT. Translating gives CAAPPAPGTEAFF.

V usage is TRBV29-1 and J usage is TRBJ2-1, with 9 nucleotides matching TRBD2. With 6 bases clipped from V and 0 bases from J, the junction kept 15 bases outside the gene matches. The germline gives CDR1 SQVTM, CDR2 ANQGSEA. The CDR3 has 18 amino acids. The DNA of the CDR3 is TGCAGCGTGAAGCACGGGGCTAGCGGGATGAGCTCCTACAATGAGCAGTTCTTC. This sequence encodes CSVKHGASGMSSYNEQFF.

The J gene is TRBJ1-2, the V gene TRBV2; possible D gene TRBD1, 5 bases. The V gene lost 4 bases and the J gene lost 8 bases, with 14 bases spanning the gap. Germline V CDR1 and CDR2: SNHLY, FYNNEI. This CDR3 is 13 amino acids long. CDR3 loop: CASSGDQGDGYTF. The DNA of the CDR3 is TGTGCCAGCAGTGGTGATCAGGGTGACGGCTACACCTTC.

The sample holds one count of this clone. This rearrangement joins TRBV18 to TRBJ2-1, with D perhaps matching TRBD1 (6 bases). Germline loops: CDR1 KGHSH, CDR2 LQKENI. The V end lost 3 bases, the J end lost 11 bases, and 17 bases lay between the germline ends. The CDR3 spans 14 residues. The CDR3 DNA sequence: TGTGCCAGCTCACCCGGCGCGCAGGGGTTTCAGCAGTTCTTC. This encodes CASSPGAQGFQQFF.

The chain carries TRBV6-6 and TRBJ2-7; TRBD2 matches 7 bases. The CDR3 runs to 14 residues. Germline V gene sequence: CDR1 MNHNY, CDR2 SVGAGI (reference sequence). The J segment lost 5 bases and the V segment lost 5 bases, leaving 9 bases of the junction unmatched. The CDR3 here is CASSAFAGVDEQYF. Here the CDR3 DNA reads TGTGCCAGCAGTGCCTTTGCGGGAGTCGACGAGCAGTACTTC.

J is TRBJ2-1 and V is TRBV10-1, with D possibly matching TRBD2 (5 bases). Germline CDR1 is WNHNN and CDR2 is SYGVQD (reference sequence). The CDR3 contains 12 residues. Between the trimmed V and J ends, which lost 3 bases and 9 bases, there was a span of 9 bases. The CDR3 coding sequence is TGCGCCAGCAGTGAACTAGGCGGTGAGCAGTTCTTC. Translated, it gives CASSELGGEQFF.

Only one count was recorded for this clone. This chain connects TRBV9 to TRBJ1-1, with 7 bases fitting TRBD1. V lost 0 bases and J lost 11; bases outside the gene matches: 13. The CDR3 extends over 15 amino acids. Germline CDR1 is SGDLS and CDR2 is YYNGEE. CDR3 nucleotide sequence: TGTGCCAGCAGCGTAGATTCACAAGGGGGCAGGAGGGCTTTCTTT. Amino acid sequence: CASSVDSQGGRRAFF.

This chain connects TRBV2 to TRBJ2-5; D uncertain. V lost 4 bases, J lost 1 base, and 7 bases lay in between. This CDR3 region has 13 residues. The germline V gene has CDR1 SNHLY and CDR2 FYNNEI. CDR3 protein: CASSGSPQETQYF. Here the CDR3 DNA reads TGTGCCAGCAGTGGCAGTCCCCAAGAGACCCAGTACTTC. Together with reference TRBV2 and TRBJ2-5, the CDR3 gives the full variable domain: EPEVTQTPSHQVTQMGQEVILRCVPISNHLYFYWYRQILGQKVEFLVSFYNNEISEKSEIFDDQFSVERPDGSNFTLKIRSTKLEDSAMYFCASSGSPQETQYFGPGTRLLVL.

The gene calls are TRBV4-2 and TRBJ1-1; tentative D call: TRBD1 (6 bases). CDR3 length: 16 amino acids. CDR1 and CDR2 (germline): LGHNA, YNFKEQ. Deletions cut 0 bases from V and 5 bases from J, with 16 bases between. The CDR3 bases are TGTGCCAGCAGCCAAGATCGCCTACGAGGGGGAACTGAAGCTTTCTTT. This codes for CASSQDRLRGGTEAFF.

The CDR3 protein is CASSLGSLAKNIQYF. CDR3 nucleotide sequence: TGCGCCAGCAGCTTGGGTTCCCTAGCCAAAAACATTCAGTACTTC. J is TRBJ2-4 and V is TRBV5-1; no firm D call. V was pared by 0 bases and J by 0 bases, with 7 bases between. Germline V CDR1 and CDR2: SGHRS, YFSETQ. The CDR3 spans 15 residues.

CDR3 in DNA: TGTGCCACCCGGGGGGTACAAACTTCCAAAAACATTCAGTACTTC. It codes for CATRGVQTSKNIQYF. The chain couples TRBV28 to TRBJ2-4, with TRBD2 matching over 7 bases. The V gene's germline CDR1 is MDHEN and CDR2 SYDVKM. The V segment lost 10 bases and the J segment 2 bases; nucleotides outside the gene matches: 11. The CDR3 has 15 amino acids.